This TCR beta chain is drawn from a study of cytomegalovirus exposure and HLA in healthy donors. 13 Jbeta primers and 60 Vbeta primers were used for the PCR. TCRdb's table, derived via immunoSEQ multiplex PCR, lists solely in-frame clones and lacks some. Altogether tens of thousands of clones are present, around 80% being singletons, with the ten largest covering about 53%. This clone was observed a handful of times. What it recognizes is unknown. Germline loops: CDR1 SGHVS, CDR2 FNYEAQ. The CDR3 spans 14 residues. The germline V and J ends were trimmed by 5 bases and 1 base, with 8 bases remaining between them. Study-wide results and limits: Presence/absence results assume similar sequencing depth per donor, which may not hold. CMV serostatus was the sole immune exposure data available.

The V and J genes are TRBV7-6 and TRBJ1-4; no firm D call. The sequencing input was PBMCs. The receptor comes from a man over 45 in good health and CMV-seropositive. The CDR3 sequence is CASSRGGTNEKLFF. As DNA, the CDR3 is TGTGCCAGCAGCAGAGGTGGAACTAATGAAAAACTGTTTTTT. Complete variable domain (other parts from reference TRBV7-6 and TRBJ1-4): GAGVSQSPRYKVTKRGQDVALRCDPISGHVSLYWYRQALGQGPEFLTYFNYEAQQDKSGLPNDRFSAERPEGSISTLTIQRTEQRDSAMYRCASSRGGTNEKLFFGSGTQLSVL.